This entry features one T cell receptor (beta chain) sequence. What it binds is not known. The entry originates in a study of cytomegalovirus exposure and HLA in healthy donors. Turning to the study itself: Within an early data release were around 87 million unique TCRs drawn from HLA-typed donors.

Overall study results and limits: It was reportedly the case that the classifier diagnosed cytomegalovirus status with high specificity and sensitivity. Per published accounts, TCR beta sequences correctly predicted the HLA-A and HLA-B alleles of most subjects.

Germline loops: CDR1 MGHRA, CDR2 YSYEKL. V lost 0 bases to trimming and J lost 3 bases, with 9 bases between them. The CDR3 consists of 14 residues. In the PCR, 60 Vbeta and 13 Jbeta primers were used. Clones were read by immunoSEQ multiplex PCR, and TCRdb kept only the in-frame ones, dropping some. The sample lists 55,000 to 75,000 clones; 80% to 90% were seen once. Sequencing was done on a sample of PBMCs. The sequence was collected from a man aged 18 to 30 in good health and CMV-seronegative. The chain has TRBV4-1 and TRBJ2-7; D remains ambiguous. The CDR3 sequence: CASSQDSDNYEQYF. CDR3 nucleotides: TGCGCCAGCAGCCAAGACAGTGATAACTACGAGCAGTACTTC.